Each of the 8 T cell receptor beta chains below was sequenced from the same sample in a study of regulatory T cells in long-lasting Graves disease. Relying on iRepertoire HTBI primers and Arm-PCR of CDR3 regions, the team built TCR beta libraries. Each CDR3 protein gets one entry after TCRdb re-called the multiplex PCR reads with MiXCR. The sample lists about 530,000 distinct CDR3 sequences; around 16% were seen once. Noted time point: newly diagnosed GD, antithyroid drugs for less than 3 months. Following extraction of RNA from PBMCs, that RNA was used to make the TCR library. These same records also appear under a second study, on T cells in Graves' hyperthyroidism and ophthalmopathy.

Material: peripheral blood mononuclear cells (PBMCs), obtained at new diagnosis, from a patient treated with antithyroid drugs. The receptors come from a woman aged 35-65 years with Graves disease.

This CDR3 is CATSRELVGGDEQFF. In nucleotides, the CDR3 is TGTGCCACCAGCAGAGAGCTGGTAGGGGGAGATGAGCAGTTCTTC. This chain connects TRBV15 to TRBJ2-1, with D perhaps matching TRBD1 (6 bases). Germline V gene sequence: CDR1 LNHNV, CDR2 YYDKDF (reference sequence). V shed 0 bases and J shed 8 bases, with 14 bases lying between them. This CDR3 comprises 15 residues.

This clonotype has a count of ten or more. The V call is TRBV13, the J call TRBJ1-5; D gene uncertain. Germline CDR1 PRHDT, CDR2 FYEKMQ (reference sequence). The V and J ends lost 4 bases and 1 base respectively, with 8 bases between them. The CDR3 is 14 amino acids. CDR3 sequence (DNA): TGTGCCAGCAGCTCTAGAGAGAGCAATCAGCCCCAGCATTTT. This encodes CASSSRESNQPQHF.

A word on this clonotype: It differs at one base from a far larger clone, so likely a read error. The CDR3 sequence is CASSLNGQGRTDTQYF. The CDR3 region has the DNA TGTGCCAGCAGTCTCAATGGGCAGGGACGCACAGATACGCAGTATTTT. V usage is TRBV12-3 or TRBV12-4 and J usage is TRBJ2-3, with D perhaps assigned TRBD1 or TRBD2 (5 bases each). Trimming took 5 bases from V and 1 from J, leaving 16 bases between them. The length of the CDR3 is 16 residues.

The chain combines TRBV18 with TRBJ1-2, with 8 bases lining up with TRBD1. V lost 3 bases, J lost 5 bases, and 5 bases stayed unmatched. The CDR3 covers 14 residues. The germline V gene encodes CDR1 KGHSH and CDR2 LQKENI. CDR3 region: CASSPTGVEYGYTF. CDR3 DNA sequence: TGTGCCAGCTCACCGACAGGGGTCGAGTATGGCTACACCTTC.

This sequence joins TRBV9 and TRBJ1-1; a weak D match, TRBD1 (5 bases). Trimming took off 7 bases at V and 6 bases at J, with 22 bases between the two ends. This CDR3 is 15 amino acids long. Germline V CDR1 and CDR2: SGDLS, YYNGEE. CDR3 bases: TGTGCCAGCGGCCCGGTTGGGGGGGTAATGGCTGAAGCTTTCTTT. This gives the protein CASGPVGGVMAEAFF. The variable domain in full, completed from reference TRBV9 and TRBJ1-1, reads DSGVTQTPKHLITATGQRVTLRCSPRSGDLSVYWYQQSLDQGLQFLIQYYNGEERAKGNILERFSAQQFPDLHSELNLSSLELGDSALYFCASGPVGGVMAEAFFGQGTRLTVV.

In the case of this clonotype: One base away lies a much larger clone, so this may be a sequencing read error. The CDR3 loop reads CTSSYLVGTGGVEF. The DNA of the CDR3 is TGCACCAGCAGCTACCTTGTCGGGACAGGGGGCGTAGAATTT. V gene TRBV5-1 combines with J gene TRBJ1-1; 12 positions match TRBD1. This CDR3 is 14 amino acids long. Per the germline V gene, CDR1 is SGHRS and CDR2 is YFSETQ.

The rearrangement uses TRBV10-3 and TRBJ2-1; D remains ambiguous. Trimming took off 2 bases at V and 3 bases at J, with 5 bases between the two ends. CDR1 and CDR2 from the germline V gene are ENHRY and SYGVKD. There are 13 residues in the CDR3. CDR3 DNA: TGTGCCATCAGTGAGGGCAGCTACAATGAGCAGTTCTTC. Translation: CAISEGSYNEQFF.

Many counts were recorded for this clonotype. The CDR3 region has the DNA TGTGCCAGCAGCTTACGTCCGGGCGCTGAAGCTTTCTTT. Protein: CASSLRPGAEAFF. The J gene is TRBJ1-1, the V gene TRBV7-8, with D unclear. The V and J ends lost 2 bases and 6 bases respectively, with 10 bases between them. CDR1 is SGHVS, CDR2 FQNEAQ, per germline. This CDR3 spans 13 amino acids.